This paragraph reports one TCR beta chain. This receptor's antigen is unknown. No clone much larger than this one lies a single base away; base qualities are absent. The library was generated by the immunoSEQ multiplex PCR assay. What TCRdb holds here is the immuneACCESS table cut down to in-frame rearrangements. Part of the clones is not present; checked against another copy, under half of the missing clones reflect an unresolved V gene, and the others are unexplained. The sample records approximately 140,000 clones, roughly 86% of which are singletons. The top ten constitute just over 7.5% of the sample. This sample stems from a study of control samples from healthy donors and cancer patients (dated by TCRdb to the early 2020s). Counted from cysteine to phenylalanine, this CDR3 has 13 amino acids. The kept DNA is CDR3 alone, 39 bases in frame from the first base. Cut back by 1 base and 10 bases, the V and J ends lie 11 bases apart.

The sample comprised PBMCs. Rearrangement joined TRBV12-3 or TRBV12-4 to TRBJ2-1; the D segment cannot be called with confidence. The TCR comes from a man in his fifties with head and neck cancer. The CDR3 loop reads CASSLVQLGEQFF. The DNA sequence is given as TGTGCCAGCAGTTTAGTGCAGCTCGGCGAGCAGTTCTTC.